This entry is about one T cell receptor beta chain. Its antigen is still unknown. The data belong to a study of T cell responses to AZD1222 COVID-19 vaccine. Whole-study context: Pooled samples include second doses given at about 4 or 12 weeks. Regarding the study as a whole: Regions 160-218 and 743-854 dominated among vaccine-associated CD4 TCRs spanning spike. Clonal diversity may have been underestimated in mostly white British donors. It was only a handful of AZD1222 recipients who were seropositive at baseline.

Clones were sequenced by immunoSEQ multiplex PCR, and TCRdb holds only the in-frame ones, with some missing. This repertoire shows 140,000 to 150,000 clones, over 75% found once; its top ten account for about 1.5%. Trimming took off 5 bases at V and 5 bases at J, with 15 bases between the two ends. CDR3 size: 14 residues. CDR1 and CDR2 from the germline V gene are MNHNY and SVGAGI (reference sequence). Here the sequenced sample was peripheral blood, taken on day 0 of AZD1222 vaccination. The TCR comes from an adult in good health. The V and J genes are TRBV6-6 and TRBJ2-5; D is perhaps TRBD1 (5 bases). CDR3 DNA: TGTGCCAGCAGTACCGCCAGGGTTTTGGAGACCCAGTACTTC. It yields the protein CASSTARVLETQYF.